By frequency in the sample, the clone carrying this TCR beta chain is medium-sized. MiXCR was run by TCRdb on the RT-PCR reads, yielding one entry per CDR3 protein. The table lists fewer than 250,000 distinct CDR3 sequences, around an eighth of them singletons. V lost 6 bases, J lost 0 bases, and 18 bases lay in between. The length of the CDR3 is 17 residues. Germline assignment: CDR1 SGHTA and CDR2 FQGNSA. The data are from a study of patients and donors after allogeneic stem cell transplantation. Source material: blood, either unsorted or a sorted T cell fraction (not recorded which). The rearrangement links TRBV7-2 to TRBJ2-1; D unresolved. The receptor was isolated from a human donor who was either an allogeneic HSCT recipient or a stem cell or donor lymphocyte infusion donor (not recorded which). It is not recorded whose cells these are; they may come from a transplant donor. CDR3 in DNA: TGTGCCAGCAGTTTCCCGCTAGTCGGAAGCTCCTACAATGAGCAGTTCTTC. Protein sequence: CASSFPLVGSSYNEQFF.